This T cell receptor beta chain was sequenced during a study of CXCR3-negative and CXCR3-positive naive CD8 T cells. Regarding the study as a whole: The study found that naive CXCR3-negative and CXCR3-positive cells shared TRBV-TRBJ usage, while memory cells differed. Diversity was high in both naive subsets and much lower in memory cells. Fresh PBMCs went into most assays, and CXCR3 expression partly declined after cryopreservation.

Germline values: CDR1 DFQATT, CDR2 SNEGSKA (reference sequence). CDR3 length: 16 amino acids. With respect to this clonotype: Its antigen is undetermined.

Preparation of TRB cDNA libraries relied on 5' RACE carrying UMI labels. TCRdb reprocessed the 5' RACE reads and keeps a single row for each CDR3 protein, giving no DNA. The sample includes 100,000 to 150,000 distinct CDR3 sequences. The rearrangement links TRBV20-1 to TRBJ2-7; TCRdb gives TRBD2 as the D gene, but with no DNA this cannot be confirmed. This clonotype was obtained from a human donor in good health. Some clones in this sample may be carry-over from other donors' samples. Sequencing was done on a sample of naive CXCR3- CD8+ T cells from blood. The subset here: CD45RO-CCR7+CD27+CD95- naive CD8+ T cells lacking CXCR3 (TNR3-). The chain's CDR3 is CSAITFAGGDPYEQYF.